The 23 T cell receptor beta chains below all came from one sample that was sequenced in a study of shared clonotypes between healthy human individuals (dated by TCRdb to 2018 to 2020). The method was the immunoSEQ multiplex PCR assay. The source is immuneACCESS, and TCRdb retained only in-frame sequences with V and J called. Part of the clones is not carried over; for the studies checked, unresolved V genes explain less than half of this, and the remainder is unexplained. Counted in this sample were 2 million or so clones; about 95% of them appeared once. 0.85% to 1.3% of the sample is held by the ten biggest clonotypes. CD8 naive samples consisted of CD45RO-negative cells that were positively selected for CCR7, yielding a CD45RA+CCR7+ population without TemRA cells. Sequencing input: naive CD8+ T cells sorted from blood. The sample's cell subset or site label, decoded: CD45RA+CCR7+. These receptors all come from a man in his late teens or twenties in good health.

This clone was observed once. This sequence joins TRBV9 and TRBJ2-7; possible D gene TRBD1, 6 bases. V was trimmed by 0 bases and J by 5 bases, leaving 12 bases between them. Looked up from germline, CDR1 is SGDLS and CDR2 is YYNGEE. The CDR3 contains 14 residues. CDR3 sequence (DNA): TGTGCCAGCAGCGTAGACAAGGGGGTAAACGAGCAGTACTTC. It encodes CASSVDKGVNEQYF.

The V gene is TRBV4-1, the J gene TRBJ1-3, with D possibly being TRBD1 (6 bases). This CDR3 has 17 residues. Germline assignment: CDR1 MGHRA and CDR2 YSYEKL. With 0 bases removed from V and 0 bases from J, the gap between germline ends came to 12 bases. The CDR3 nucleotides read TGCGCCAGCAGCCAAGACGACCACAGGGTCTCTGGAAACACCATATATTTT. It encodes CASSQDDHRVSGNTIYF.

The chain's CDR3 is CASSPVVRDRDGDYGYTF. The CDR3 bases are TGTGCCAGCAGTCCTGTGGTCCGGGACAGGGACGGGGACTATGGCTACACCTTC. The chain links TRBV28 to TRBJ1-2, with 9 bases aligning to TRBD1. The V and J ends lost 5 bases and 3 bases, in that order; junction bases with no gene match: 16. The CDR3 has 18 amino acids. Germline V CDR1 and CDR2: MDHEN, SYDVKM.

CDR3 sequence: CASSDPGGRDEQYF. DNA of the CDR3: TGTGCCAGCAGTGACCCCGGGGGGCGGGACGAGCAGTACTTC. The chain combines TRBV6-1 with TRBJ2-7, with a weak D call TRBD2 (7 bases). CDR1 MNHNS and CDR2 SASEGT come from the germline V gene. Between the trimmed V and J ends, which lost 3 bases and 5 bases, there was a span of 14 bases. This CDR3 has 14 residues.

V and J are TRBV7-8 and TRBJ2-7, with 11 bases fitting TRBD2. This CDR3 is built from 16 residues. Germline lookup yields CDR1 SGHVS and CDR2 FQNEAQ. Trimming cost V 2 bases and J 7 bases; bases outside gene matches: 10. The CDR3 DNA sequence: TGTGCCAGCAGCTTACTGGGGACTAGCGGTGCTTTGGAGCAGTACTTC. Its protein product is CASSLLGTSGALEQYF.

Worth noting for this clone: Additional DNA sequences in this sample encode the identical CDR3. The V and J genes are TRBV28 and TRBJ2-7; TRBD2 might be the D (5 bases). This CDR3 spans 13 amino acids. The V gene's germline CDR1 is MDHEN and CDR2 SYDVKM. V lost 5 bases and J lost 3, with 11 bases in between. CDR3 loop: CASSPSGNYEQYF. CDR3 coding DNA: TGTGCCAGCAGTCCCTCGGGGAACTACGAGCAGTACTTC.

In regard to this clone: This sample also contains other DNA sequences that code for the same CDR3. The V call is TRBV5-1, the J call TRBJ2-7; 9 bases align to TRBD1. There are 14 residues in the CDR3. V trimming: 0 bases; J trimming: 4 bases; junction bases outside the gene matches: 2. The germline V gene has CDR1 SGHRS and CDR2 YFSETQ. The CDR3 is CASSLAGTGYEQYF. Here the CDR3 DNA reads TGCGCCAGCAGCTTGGCCGGGACAGGGTACGAGCAGTACTTC.

V is TRBV10-3 and J is TRBJ2-1; 8 bases are a match to TRBD2. Per germline, CDR1 ENHRY and CDR2 SYGVKD. The trim removed 3 bases at V and 6 bases at J, leaving 4 bases unmatched. The CDR3 contains 14 residues. The CDR3 DNA reads TGTGCCATCAGTGATGCGGGAGGTCCCAATGAGCAGTTCTTC. Residues: CAISDAGGPNEQFF.

As for this clone: Other DNA sequences from this sample encode an identical CDR3 as well. The genes are TRBV18 and TRBJ1-1; D uncertain. The CDR3 extends over 13 amino acids. V gave up 6 bases and J gave up 0 bases, with 8 bases separating them. The germline V gene encodes CDR1 KGHSH and CDR2 LQKENI. As DNA, the CDR3 is TGTGCCAGCTCCCCTGACTTGAACACTGAAGCTTTCTTT. It yields the protein CASSPDLNTEAFF.

This clone was recorded only once. V gene TRBV19 combines with J gene TRBJ1-1, with D possibly being TRBD1 (5 bases). Germline loops: CDR1 LNHDA, CDR2 SQIVND (reference sequence). V lost 9 bases, J lost 7 bases, and 18 bases lay in between. The CDR3 consists of 13 residues. The chain's CDR3 is CASGPTGGLEAFF. The CDR3 region has the DNA TGTGCCAGCGGTCCTACAGGAGGCCTTGAAGCTTTCTTT.

For the CDR3, the DNA is TGTGCCAGCAGCGCAAGGGACAGTTACTCCTACGAGCAGTACTTC. As protein: CASSARDSYSYEQYF. V usage is TRBV6-1 and J usage is TRBJ2-7; 7 bases match TRBD1. In germline, CDR1 is MNHNS, CDR2 SASEGT. The CDR3 has 15 amino acids. Trimming took 6 bases from V and 0 from J; bases not matched to a gene: 8.

The chain recombines TRBV19 with TRBJ2-2, with 9 bases aligning to TRBD2. The CDR3 sequence is 17 residues long. Looked up from germline, CDR1 is LNHDA and CDR2 is SQIVND (reference sequence). V gave up 3 bases and J gave up 3 bases; unmatched junction bases: 8. CDR3 coding DNA: TGTGCCAGTAGTATGGAGTCTAGCGGGGTCTACACCGGGGAGCTGTTTTTT. Protein sequence: CASSMESSGVYTGELFF.

The V and J genes are TRBV30 and TRBJ2-2; possibly TRBD1 for D (6 bases). CDR3 size: 14 residues. The V end was cut by 0 bases, the J end by 4 bases, with 9 bases between. Per the germline V gene, CDR1 is GTSNPN and CDR2 is SVGIG (reference sequence). CDR3 in amino acids: CAWSVGAGTGELFF. CDR3 bases: TGTGCCTGGAGTGTGGGGGCAGGCACCGGGGAGCTGTTTTTT.

This clone appeared once. This sequence joins TRBV6-6 and TRBJ2-5, with 11 bases aligning to TRBD2. CDR3 size: 16 residues. Trimming took 5 bases from V and 5 from J; bases not matched to a gene: 10. CDR1 MNHNY and CDR2 SVGAGI come from the germline V gene (reference sequence). CDR3 DNA: TGTGCCAGCAGTAGCCCCCTAGCGGGAGGTTTGGAGACCCAGTACTTC. Translating gives CASSSPLAGGLETQYF.

This chain uses TRBV5-1 with TRBJ2-7; 9 positions match TRBD2. The germline CDR1 and CDR2 sequences are SGHRS and YFSETQ. The V and J ends lost 0 bases and 2 bases, in that order; junction bases with no gene match: 3. The CDR3 contains 15 residues. The CDR3 spells CASSLGSSGTYEQYF. CDR3 bases: TGCGCCAGCAGCTTGGGGTCTAGCGGGACCTACGAGCAGTACTTC.

The gene calls are TRBV4-1 and TRBJ2-1; D gene ambiguous. V shed 3 bases and J shed 4 bases, with 10 bases lying between them. This CDR3 region has 14 residues. Germline V CDR1 and CDR2: MGHRA, YSYEKL. The CDR3 region is CASSHGLGYNEQFF. CDR3 bases: TGCGCCAGCAGCCATGGCCTAGGGTACAATGAGCAGTTCTTC.

Points on this clone: The sample holds other DNA sequences that translate to the same CDR3. The rearrangement uses TRBV29-1 and TRBJ2-1; maybe TRBD1 (6 bases). The CDR3 extends over 15 amino acids. V dropped 4 bases and J dropped 8 bases, with 21 bases sitting between them. Per germline, CDR1 SQVTM and CDR2 ANQGSEA. CDR3 sequence (DNA): TGCAGCGTTGCCGGGACAACTTGGTTTGGCTATGAGCAGTTCTTC. Its protein is CSVAGTTWFGYEQFF.

The chain uses TRBV4-1 and TRBJ1-1; 7 bases map to TRBD1. V gave up 3 bases and J gave up 1 base; unmatched junction bases: 5. Germline V gene sequence: CDR1 MGHRA, CDR2 YSYEKL. The CDR3 totals 15 residues. The CDR3 nucleotides read TGCGCCAGCAGCCACCTACAGGGGTCGAACACTGAAGCTTTCTTT. Its translation is CASSHLQGSNTEAFF.

The chain couples TRBV10-3 to TRBJ2-7; D ambiguous. Germline CDR1 and CDR2: ENHRY and SYGVKD. V was trimmed by 0 bases and J by 1 base, leaving 4 bases between them. This CDR3 comprises 13 residues. CDR3 nucleotides: TGTGCCATCAGTGAGTCCTATTCCTACGAGCAGTACTTC. As protein: CAISESYSYEQYF.

The CDR3 reads CASSQSIYSGANVLTF. The CDR3 coding sequence is TGCGCCAGCAGCCAATCAATCTACTCTGGGGCCAACGTCCTGACTTTC. V gene TRBV4-3 combines with J gene TRBJ2-6; D not certain. The germline V gene has CDR1 LGHNA and CDR2 YSLEER. The CDR3 is made up of 16 amino acids. The ends were cut back, 2 bases at V and 0 bases at J, with 8 bases in the middle.

The V call is TRBV19, the J call TRBJ2-7; D is unresolved. The germline V and J ends were trimmed by 5 bases and 4 bases, with 12 bases remaining between them. This CDR3 is built from 13 residues. Germline V lookup: CDR1 LNHDA, CDR2 SQIVND (reference sequence). This CDR3 reads CASSLSPGYEQYF. In DNA form, the CDR3 reads TGTGCCAGTAGTTTATCCCCGGGTTACGAGCAGTACTTC.

The chain carries TRBV5-1 and TRBJ1-1, with no clear D. V was shortened by 0 bases and J by 0 bases, with 6 bases between the two germline ends. The CDR3 sequence is 14 residues long. The germline V gene encodes CDR1 SGHRS and CDR2 YFSETQ. CDR3 bases: TGCGCCAGCAGCTTGGAACAGATGAACACTGAAGCTTTCTTT. Its translation is CASSLEQMNTEAFF.

The chain joins TRBV6-6 to TRBJ2-2; TRBD1 aligns across 8 bases. V was pared by 7 bases and J by 3 bases, with 7 bases of the junction left unmatched. Germline V gene data show CDR1 as MNHNY and CDR2 as SVGAGI (reference sequence). The CDR3 loop spans 15 amino acids. CDR3 amino acids: CASTPADRDTGELFF. In nucleotides, the CDR3 is TGTGCCAGCACCCCGGCGGACAGGGACACCGGGGAGCTGTTTTTT.